Sequencing of this TCR beta chain was carried out in a study of identifying expanded T cells in peripheral blood. There are 13 residues in the CDR3. Germline lookup yields CDR1 SGDLS and CDR2 YYNGEE. V was pared by 4 bases and J by 4 bases, with 4 bases of the junction left unmatched. Repertoires were generated with immunoSEQ multiplex PCR, while TCRdb's copy carries only in-frame clones and drops some. The data hold about 97,000 clones, with around 89% observed a single time. Study-wide findings and caveats: Clone count variance between roughly 2-week samples rose with total template count.

With regard to this clone: Antigen: not known.

The sequence was collected from a person aged 18 to 75 in good health. The rearrangement links TRBV9 to TRBJ1-1; 7 bases are a match to TRBD1. Specimen: blood. For the CDR3, the DNA is TGTGCCAGCAGCAGGGCAGGGGGCACTGAAGCTTTCTTT. Translated, it gives CASSRAGGTEAFF. The full variable domain, with the rest looked up from reference TRBV9 and TRBJ1-1, is DSGVTQTPKHLITATGQRVTLRCSPRSGDLSVYWYQQSLDQGLQFLIQYYNGEERAKGNILERFSAQQFPDLHSELNLSSLELGDSALYFCASSRAGGTEAFFGQGTRLTVV.